This TCR beta chain emerged from a study of shared clonotypes between healthy human individuals. Study-wide results and limits: Some naive CD4 clonotypes, 5% to 5.5%, turned up in common across four donors. Clonotypes shared by all four sorted-subset donors had higher generation probabilities than non-shared clonotypes.

V dropped 2 bases and J dropped 13; count of bases not matched to a gene: 10. Germline CDR1 GTSNPN, CDR2 SVGIG (reference sequence). This CDR3 spans 13 amino acids. Data came from immunoSEQ multiplex PCR; TCRdb stores just in-frame clones and leaves some out. The sample lists some 980,000 clones; approximately 80% were seen once. A note on this clone: As yet, its antigen is unknown.

The sample was memory CD4+ T cells sorted from blood. Subset reported: CD45RA-negative fraction. The V and J genes are TRBV30 and TRBJ1-4; 7 bases are a match to TRBD1. The clonotype comes from a man younger than 30 in good health. CDR3 loop: CAWSNRDSLGLFF. CDR3 nucleotides: TGTGCCTGGAGTAACCGGGACAGTCTAGGACTGTTTTTT.